The entry that follows covers one T cell receptor beta chain sequence. This sample is drawn from a study of blood T cell repertoires in COVID-19. The V end was cut by 3 bases, the J end by 4 bases, with 8 bases between. The CDR3 loop spans 12 amino acids. Germline values: CDR1 SGHDT, CDR2 YYEEEE. Libraries were prepared by immunoSEQ multiplex PCR; TCRdb keeps only in-frame clonotypes and omits some of them. The data hold 250,000 to 300,000 clones, with roughly 89% observed a single time. The source is a man aged 40-49 years with acute or convalescent COVID-19. Sequenced: peripheral blood. The rearrangement links TRBV5-6 to TRBJ2-7; D is uncertain. The CDR3 sequence: CASSWQEYEQYF. CDR3 DNA sequence: TGTGCCAGCAGCTGGCAGGAATACGAGCAGTACTTC.